These T cell receptor beta chains were read from a single sample in a study of blood T cells in healthy people across ages. Each CDR3 protein gets one entry after TCRdb re-called the 5' RACE reads with MiXCR. The repertoire has 1.5 million or so distinct CDR3 sequences, 40% to 45% of them found once; the top ten carry around 4%. The sample was blood. The source is a young woman in good health. Both conserved end residues are part of each CDR3. The D gene is left open where the match is weak. Some rows have no size entry. The others give once, few or many, or a class for an expanded clone.

d_gene	abundance	v_gene	j_gene	CDR3nt	CDR3aa
-	few	TRBV12-3/TRBV12-4	TRBJ1-2	TGTGCCAGCAGCAGAACAGGGCCCCTTGCATATGGCTACACCTTC	CASSRTGPLAYGYTF
-	few	TRBV25-1	TRBJ1-1	TGTGCCAGCAGTGCCCCGTCCCACACTGAAGCTTTCTTT	CASSAPSHTEAFF
-	-	TRBV29-1	TRBJ1-2	TGCAGCGTCGACGAGGGGGTAGGCTACACCTTC	CSVDEGVGYTF
TRBD2	-	TRBV7-9	TRBJ2-3	TGTGCCAGCAGCTTAGCGCAGTTAGCGGGGCTCACAGATACGCAGTATTTT	CASSLAQLAGLTDTQYF
-	-	TRBV7-9	TRBJ2-4	TGTGCCAGCAGCTTAGGACAAGGCTCAAACATTCAGTACTTC	CASSLGQGSNIQYF
-	once	TRBV20-1	TRBJ2-7	TGCAGTGGCGGTGAAGCAGCCGAGCAGTACTTC	CSGGEAAEQYF
-	-	TRBV2	TRBJ1-2	TGTGCCAGCAGCGATACAGGGCCCGTCGATGGCTACACCTTC	CASSDTGPVDGYTF
-	-	TRBV10-3	TRBJ1-2	TGTGCCATCAGTTGGGACGCCGGCTACACCTTC	CAISWDAGYTF
-	few	TRBV7-2	TRBJ2-1	TGTGCCAGCAGCCCTGGGGCGGGCCACTACAATGAGCAGTTCTTC	CASSPGAGHYNEQFF
-	few	TRBV11-2	TRBJ1-2	TGTGCCAGCAGCTTAGGTCTGAGCTACACCTTC	CASSLGLSYTF
-	-	TRBV7-2	TRBJ1-2	TGTGCCAGCAGCTATAATACAGGGTATAGCTACACCTTC	CASSYNTGYSYTF
TRBD1	-	TRBV6-2/TRBV6-3	TRBJ2-5	TGTGCCAGCAGTCCCCGAAGGACAGGGACCCAGTACTTC	CASSPRRTGTQYF
-	-	TRBV28	TRBJ2-2	TGTGCCAGCAGTTACCTTATGGGCACCGGGGAGCTGTTTTTT	CASSYLMGTGELFF
TRBD2	-	TRBV18	TRBJ2-7	TGTGCCAGCTCACCTACCGGGACTAGATTATACAATGAGCAGTACTTC	CASSPTGTRLYNEQYF
-	few	TRBV7-2	TRBJ2-1	TGTGCCAGCAGCGTCATCGGCCCGTACAATGAGCAGTTCTTC	CASSVIGPYNEQFF
-	-	TRBV6-2/TRBV6-3	TRBJ2-4	TGTGCCAGCATACTAGCCAAAAACATTCAGTACTTC	CASILAKNIQYF
TRBD1	-	TRBV2	TRBJ1-2	TGTGCCAGCAACCGACCAGGACAGGGGGCGTTGGGCTACACCTTC	CASNRPGQGALGYTF
-	-	TRBV15	TRBJ1-4	TGTGCCACCAGCAGGCCCCCCTCGAGTGCGGTGGAGAAACTGTTTTTT	CATSRPPSSAVEKLFF
-	-	TRBV6-2/TRBV6-3	TRBJ1-2	TGTGCCAGCAATGGACAGCTTAACTATGGCTACACCTTC	CASNGQLNYGYTF
-	few	TRBV3-1	TRBJ1-6	TGTGCCTGTGCCAGGGTGGGGAATTCACCCCTCCACTTT	CACARVGNSPLHF
-	many	TRBV20-1	TRBJ2-7	TGCAGTGCTAGATTAGGATCCGAGCAGTACTTC	CSARLGSEQYF
-	-	TRBV2	TRBJ1-5	TGTGCCAGCATGCTACAGGGTGGCGATCAGCCCCAGCATTTT	CASMLQGGDQPQHF
-	few	TRBV4-3	TRBJ2-7	TGCGCCAGCAGCACCGGGACTGTCTCCTACAATGAGCAGTACTTC	CASSTGTVSYNEQYF
TRBD1	-	TRBV6-5	TRBJ1-2	TGTGCCAGCAGTTCTCCCACCGGGACAGACTATGGCTACACCTTC	CASSSPTGTDYGYTF
-	-	TRBV28	TRBJ1-1	TGTGCCAGCAGTGGCTGGCGGCTGAACACTGAAGCTTTCTTT	CASSGWRLNTEAFF
TRBD2	few	TRBV12-3/TRBV12-4	TRBJ2-1	TGTGCCAGCAGTGAGCTAGCGGAGCGGTTCTTC	CASSELAERFF
TRBD1	few	TRBV12-3/TRBV12-4	TRBJ2-7	TGTGCCAGCAGTGGAGCAAACAGGGGTTACGAGCAGTACTTC	CASSGANRGYEQYF
-	-	TRBV20-1	TRBJ2-1	TGCAGTGCTAGTGCCCTAAACTCCTACAATGAGCAGTTCTTC	CSASALNSYNEQFF
-	few	TRBV6-6	TRBJ1-5	TGTGCCAGCAGTCCAATCGACAGGTACTATAGCAATCAGCCCCAGCATTTT	CASSPIDRYYSNQPQHF
TRBD2	-	TRBV20-1	TRBJ2-5	TGCAGTGCCGGGCCAAGGACTAGCGGGCAAGAGACCCAGTACTTC	CSAGPRTSGQETQYF
-	once	TRBV29-1	TRBJ1-4	TGCAGCGCTAGAGACGGAACAACTAATGAAAAACTGTTTTTT	CSARDGTTNEKLFF
TRBD2	-	TRBV6-5	TRBJ2-7	TGTGCCAGCAGTTCCCAGCGGGAGGGAGCCTACGAGCAGTACTTC	CASSSQREGAYEQYF
-	-	TRBV20-1	TRBJ2-4	TGCAGTGCTAGCGGGGGAGCCAAAAACATTCAGTACTTC	CSASGGAKNIQYF
-	-	TRBV5-8	TRBJ2-3	TGTGCCAGCAGCAAAGGACTCCGTCAGGGCACAGATACGCAGTATTTT	CASSKGLRQGTDTQYF
-	-	TRBV20-1	TRBJ2-1	TGCAGTGCCGGGCCTGCTTACAATGAGCAGTTCTTC	CSAGPAYNEQFF
-	once	TRBV10-3	TRBJ2-7	TGTGCCATCCGAAAGTACAATGAGCAGTACTTC	CAIRKYNEQYF
-	-	TRBV3-1	TRBJ1-2	TGTGCCAGTCCCGCGGGAGGGGGCTATGGCTACACCTTC	CASPAGGGYGYTF
TRBD2	-	TRBV4-2	TRBJ2-7	TGTGCCAGCAGCCACGCCTTGGGGACTAGCGGGGGTCACCACTACGAGCAGTACTTC	CASSHALGTSGGHHYEQYF
TRBD2	-	TRBV11-2	TRBJ2-3	TGTGCCAGCAGCGGACTCTTTCGGGGGACTAGCGGGTCTAGCACAGGTACGCAGTATTTT	CASSGLFRGTSGSSTGTQYF
-	-	TRBV21-1	TRBJ1-4	TGTGCCAGCAGCAAAGAGGGACAGGGTGTCCCCATGAATGAAAAACTGTTTTTT	CASSKEGQGVPMNEKLFF
-	-	TRBV12-3/TRBV12-4	TRBJ2-7	TGTGCCAGCAGTTTCCCCGGGCCGCGCGAGCAGTACTTC	CASSFPGPREQYF
-	few	TRBV7-2	TRBJ1-1	TGTGCCAGCAGCTTAGAAGGAATTTTGGGCACTGAAGCTTTCTTT	CASSLEGILGTEAFF
TRBD2	few	TRBV20-1	TRBJ2-1	TGCAGTGCTAGGGTGTCTAGCGGGATACATGAGCAGTTCTTC	CSARVSSGIHEQFF
TRBD1	-	TRBV7-9	TRBJ2-7	TGTGCCAGCAGCTTTGGGGACAGGAGGAATGAGCAGTACTTC	CASSFGDRRNEQYF
-	few	TRBV11-2	TRBJ2-7	TGTGCCAGCAGCTTAAGCCCCACCCAGAGCTACGAGCAGTACTTC	CASSLSPTQSYEQYF
TRBD1	-	TRBV27	TRBJ2-2	TGTGCCAACAGACGGACAGGGAAGACCGGGGAGCTGTTTTTT	CANRRTGKTGELFF
-	many	TRBV29-1	TRBJ2-1	TGCAGCGTTGAAGAGTCAGGTCATGAGCAGTTCTTC	CSVEESGHEQFF
TRBD2	-	TRBV5-1	TRBJ2-7	TGCGCCAGCAGCATAAGGACTAGCGGGGGGGCCGTATCCTACGAGCAGTACTTC	CASSIRTSGGAVSYEQYF
TRBD2	few	TRBV6-6	TRBJ2-1	TGTGCCAGCAGAGAACTAGCGGCGGGGAATGAGCAGTTCTTC	CASRELAAGNEQFF
-	-	TRBV6-2/TRBV6-3	TRBJ2-7	TGTGCCAGCAGTTCCCGGGCCCTAAGAGGCGAGCAGTACTTC	CASSSRALRGEQYF